This entry is about one TCR beta chain. Trimming at V came to 4 bases and at J to 8 bases, leaving 8 bases not matched to a gene. CDR3 length: 14 residues. CDR1 SGHTA and CDR2 FQGTGA come from the germline V gene. This sample is drawn from a study of blood T cell repertoires in COVID-19. Overall study context: T cells, B-cell-depleted T cells, or PBMCs supplied cDNA or gDNA.

Authors' processing steps: Nucleated cell number was recorded as an estimate derived from reference gene primer amplification. Here immunoSEQ multiplex PCR was the method, and the copy in TCRdb shows in-frame clones only, minus some. Clone size and the V and J calls come from that table; the DNA yielded D and trimming. The table shows about 160,000 clones, with approximately 90% occurring only once. Sequencing used peripheral blood. The genes are TRBV7-3 and TRBJ1-2, with TRBD1 matching 9 bases. The sequence was collected from a man aged 25-45 years with COVID-19, enrolled during active disease. The CDR3 here is CASSSRTGEGGYTF. The CDR3 DNA reads as TGTGCCAGCAGCTCCCGGACAGGGGAAGGAGGCTACACCTTC.